This TCR beta chain originates from a study of PD-1 blockade in classical Hodgkin lymphoma. Broader study findings: By cycle point C4D1, TCR diversity had risen significantly in CD4+ cells (but not CD8+ cells). Diminished baseline TCR diversity has been reported in newly diagnosed patients relative to healthy donors. Some patients began nivolumab under 1 year after ASCT. These patients were excluded from later analyses. With respect to the repertoire differences, their causes, possibly disease activity or prior therapy, remain undefined.

As regards this clone: The target antigen is unknown.

Noted time point: cycle 4 day 1 (C4D1), after five to seven weeks of nivolumab. Each of the patients experienced relapse following autologous stem cell transplantation, and their brentuximab vedotin exposure differed. Profiled with immunoSEQ multiplex PCR; TCRdb holds only in-frame clones, not every one. Of 15,000 to 20,000 clones listed, roughly three quarters are singletons. With 7 bases removed from V and 4 bases from J, the gap between germline ends came to 13 bases. The CDR3 contains 13 residues. CDR1 is LNHDA, CDR2 SQIVND, per germline (reference sequence). This material consisted of peripheral blood mononuclear cells (PBMCs), taken before the fourth cycle of nivolumab. This chain links TRBV19 with TRBJ1-1; possibly TRBD1 for D (5 bases). This receptor was obtained from a human donor with classical Hodgkin lymphoma. CDR3 amino acids: CASTQVGGTEAFF. CDR3 coding DNA: TGTGCCAGTACCCAGGTGGGGGGCACTGAAGCTTTCTTT.